This is a list of T cell receptor beta chains from one sample in a study of T-cell reconstitution after alpha-beta-depleted transplantation in children. TCRdb reprocessed the PCR reads with MiXCR, giving one entry per CDR3 protein. The sample shows more than 500,000 distinct CDR3 sequences, around 10% of them seen only once. The specimen was PBMCs, mostly from graft donor cells, collected 180 days after TCRalphabeta/CD19-depleted stem cell transplant. These receptors originate from a female patient aged 2-9 years who had a stem cell transplant for aplastic anemia, so the T cells may come from the graft donor. Both conserved end residues are part of each CDR3. A D gene is named only where the DNA matches it firmly. A row's size may be missing; if present it is once, few, many or a size class.

TRBJ2-5 few . TRBV5-1 TGCGCCAGCAGCTTGGAAAGGTTTCAAGAGACCCAGTACTTC CASSLERFQETQYF
TRBJ2-1 few . TRBV18 TGTGCCAGCTCCCAAAGGGCAGGAGGGCACAATGAGCAGTTCTTC CASSQRAGGHNEQFF
TRBJ2-1 few . TRBV21-1 TGTGCCAGCAGCCCGACTAGCGCTGAGCAGTTCTTC CASSPTSAEQFF
TRBJ2-5 . . TRBV20-1 TGCAGTCAGTTCCGGTCGGGAGTGGGGGGAGAGACCCAGTACTTC CSQFRSGVGGETQYF
TRBJ2-1 few . TRBV10-3 TGTGCCGTCGGACTGTACAATGAGCAGTTCTTC CAVGLYNEQFF
TRBJ1-2 . . TRBV7-2 TGTGCCAGCAGCCCGAGACCACAGGGTTGGGGATATGGCTACACCTTC CASSPRPQGWGYGYTF
TRBJ2-7 . . TRBV7-7 TGTGCCAGCAGCTCCGGAGGGGGAAACGAGCAGTACTTC CASSSGGGNEQYF
TRBJ2-3 few TRBD1 TRBV6-1 TGTGCCAGCAGTGAGGACAGGGCCACAGATACGCAGTATTTT CASSEDRATDTQYF
TRBJ2-3 . TRBD2 TRBV14 TGTGCCAGCAGCCACCTAAAGGGAGGGGTTGCAGATACGCAGTATTTT CASSHLKGGVADTQYF
TRBJ2-7 few TRBD1 TRBV10-3 TGTGCCATCAGTGAGTCGAGGGGACAGGGGTCAGGCGAGCAGTACTTC CAISESRGQGSGEQYF
TRBJ2-5 few TRBD2 TRBV5-1 TGCGCCAGCAGCCGGGGACTAGATGAAGAGACCCAGTACTTC CASSRGLDEETQYF
TRBJ1-2 few . TRBV12-3/TRBV12-4 TGTGCCAGCAGTCACGACAGCCCCTATGGCTACACCTTC CASSHDSPYGYTF
TRBJ1-5 many TRBD1 TRBV2 TGTGCCAGCAGCGGGGGGCGAGGACAGGGGGCCTTGTTCCGCAATCAGCCCCAGCATTTT CASSGGRGQGALFRNQPQHF
TRBJ1-1 many . TRBV20-1 TGCAGTGCTAGGACAGTGAACACTGAAGCTTTCTTT CSARTVNTEAFF
TRBJ2-1 . TRBD2 TRBV7-2 TGTGCCAGCAGCTTGAGTCTAGCGGGGGGGGAGCAGTTCTTC CASSLSLAGGEQFF
TRBJ2-5 . . TRBV20-1 TGCAGTGCTAGGGGACGGCAACAAGAGACCCAGTACTTC CSARGRQQETQYF
TRBJ2-3 few TRBD2 TRBV5-6 TGTGCCAGCAGCTACCGGACTAGCGGCAACACAGATACGCAGTATTTT CASSYRTSGNTDTQYF
TRBJ2-1 . . TRBV20-1 TGCAGTGCAACTCTGGGGAATGAGCAGTTCTTC CSATLGNEQFF